Below, 8 T cell receptor beta chains from the same sample are listed, as sequenced in a study of T cell repertoires in cytomegalovirus infection (dated by TCRdb to the late 2010s). Sequenced using an Illumina HiSeq 1500. TCRdb cleaned the public reads at Q25 with fastp, built clones with MiXCR and kept in-frame beta chains. All rows with the same CDR3 protein become a single entry with the most common DNA and genes. This sample gives 300,000 to 400,000 distinct CDR3 sequences in total; about a sixth of them show up just once. The ten largest clones capture under 9% of the sample. Sequencing was done on a sample of PBMCs. The receptors were sampled from a human donor in good health (CMV status not recorded). Some clones in this sample may be carry-over from other donors' samples.

This clonotype showed up just a few times. V and J are TRBV28 and TRBJ2-5, with a weak D call TRBD2 (5 bases). Trimming took 2 bases from V and 2 from J, leaving 18 bases between them. This CDR3 has 17 amino acids. Germline values: CDR1 MDHEN, CDR2 SYDVKM. The CDR3 bases are TGTGCCAGCAGTTTACTCCCCCTTGCGGGCCCGCAAGAGACCCAGTACTTC. This translates into CASSLLPLAGPQETQYF. Full variable domain (outside the CDR3, taken from reference TRBV28 and TRBJ2-5): DVKVTQSSRYLVKRTGEKVFLECVQDMDHENMFWYRQDPGLGLRLIYFSYDVKMKEKGDIPEGYSVSREKKERFSLILESASTNQTSMYLCASSLLPLAGPQETQYFGPGTRLLVL.

CDR3 amino acids: CASSLRRDYTDTQYF. CDR3 sequence (DNA): TGTGCCAGCAGTTTACGCAGAGACTACACAGATACGCAGTATTTT. The chain recombines TRBV12-3 or TRBV12-4 with TRBJ2-3, with D possibly being TRBD2 (5 bases). This CDR3 spans 15 amino acids. V was pared by 2 bases and J by 2 bases, with 11 bases between.

This clonotype turned up a few times. The chain couples TRBV7-2 to TRBJ2-1; 7 bases map to TRBD1. The CDR3 has 15 amino acids. In germline, CDR1 is SGHTA, CDR2 FQGNSA. Germline trimming cut 2 bases from V and 4 bases from J; bases unmatched to any gene: 5. This CDR3 is CASSLLGTEYNEQFF. The CDR3 nucleotides read TGTGCCAGCAGCTTACTCGGGACAGAGTACAATGAGCAGTTCTTC.

This clonotype turned up a few times. The gene calls are TRBV12-3 or TRBV12-4 and TRBJ2-1, with 7 nucleotides matching TRBD1. This CDR3 is built from 14 residues. V lost 3 bases, J lost 9 bases, and 8 bases stayed unmatched. CDR3 sequence (DNA): TGTGCCAGCAGTTTCTTACACAGGGGCAGTGAGCAGTTCTTC. Protein: CASSFLHRGSEQFF.

To note about this clonotype: An end of the junction differs from the germline gene, which may be a read error. The chain combines TRBV10-3 with TRBJ2-3; D is ambiguous. The CDR3 is 14 residues long. CDR1 is ENHRY and CDR2 is SYGVKD in the germline V gene. This chain's CDR3 is CAISESYTTDTKYF. CDR3 coding DNA: TGTGCCATCAGTGAGTCCTACACCACAGATACGAAGTATTTT.

This clonotype has a count of ten or more. The chain combines TRBV7-2 with TRBJ2-7; a possible D gene is TRBD2 (5 bases). The CDR3 runs to 14 residues. Trimming stripped 1 base from V and 0 bases from J, with 7 bases between. Germline V gives CDR1 SGHTA, CDR2 FQGNSA. The CDR3 sequence: CASSLDGLSYEQYF. As DNA, the CDR3 is TGTGCCAGCAGCTTAGATGGACTCTCCTACGAGCAGTACTTC.

The chain combines TRBV12-3 or TRBV12-4 with TRBJ2-5; possibly TRBD2 for D (6 bases). This CDR3 is built from 13 residues. The V end lost 10 bases, the J end lost 4 bases, and 16 bases lay between the germline ends. The CDR3 loop is CATSRGSGETQYF. The CDR3 DNA sequence: TGTGCCACCTCGCGGGGTAGCGGAGAGACCCAGTACTTC.

This CDR3 is CASSLGGSGRADTQYF. DNA for the CDR3: TGTGCCAGCAGCCTTGGTGGTAGCGGGAGAGCAGATACGCAGTATTTT. This chain links TRBV6-2 or TRBV6-3 with TRBJ2-3; 9 bases match TRBD2. Germline values: CDR1 MNHEY, CDR2 SVGEGT. V was clipped by 6 bases and J by 4 bases; unmatched bases: 11. The CDR3 spans 16 residues.